The present T cell receptor (beta chain) was sequenced within a study of cytomegalovirus exposure and HLA in healthy donors. Germline lookup yields CDR1 SGHDN and CDR2 FVKESK. V trimming: 2 bases; J trimming: 2 bases; junction bases outside the gene matches: 11. CDR3 length: 18 amino acids. Donors counted as nominally healthy when sampled, yet unrecorded immune exposures were likely. The PCR ran on 60 Vbeta and 13 Jbeta primers. Measured with immunoSEQ multiplex PCR; TCRdb has only the in-frame clones, and not every one. The sample contains 170,000 or so clones, roughly 80% of which appear only once. Sequenced material: PBMCs. This rearrangement joins TRBV14 to TRBJ2-3, with TRBD2 matching 9 bases. This TCR was sampled from a young man in good health and CMV-seronegative. The CDR3 DNA reads TGTGCCAGCAGCCAACCGACGGGGAGCGGGAGGTTCACAGATACGCAGTATTTT. Protein product: CASSQPTGSGRFTDTQYF.